Given below is one TCR beta chain in context. The antigen this receptor binds is unknown. No much larger clonotype is one base removed from it; base qualities were not supplied. The sequenced samples were obtained from patients with active juvenile idiopathic arthritis. Cells were sorted immediately after thawing, with dead cells excluded using Live/Dead Fixable Near-IR Stain. This specimen comes from a study of circulating and synovial CD4+ cells in juvenile arthritis (dated by TCRdb to between 2013 and 2015). Describing the broader study: Within each patient, the TCRbeta CDR3 repertoires of synovial CD4 T cells, bulk blood CD4 T cells and circulating HLA-DR+ CD4 T cells were compared. The goal of repertoire sequencing was to confirm that a circulating synovial-like CD4 T cell subset was enriched in synovial clonotypes. Here is what the overall study found, with its caveats: Synovial and circulating pathogenic-like lymphocyte repertoires were less diverse than bulk blood CD4 repertoires, and some CPL samples were as oligoclonal as synovium. Because T cell genome counts differed by at least an order of magnitude between CPL and bulk blood CD4 samples, sample-size effects were addressed. Circulating pathogenic-like lymphocytes clustered with synovial T cells and shared a substantially higher fraction of CDR3 sequences with synovium than bulk blood. No difference between circulating pathogenic-like lymphocytes and bulk blood T cells was detected by traditional Vbeta family usage analysis. Since overlap with synovium went up as sequencing depth increased, the measured fractions of shared clonotypes likely underestimated the full repertoire overlap.

The method behind the library was the immunoSEQ multiplex PCR assay. An external provider carried out the TCRbeta CDR3 sequencing as a commercial service. The study's own analysis went as follows. The analyses used productive nucleotide sequences together with amino acid sequences obtained by in silico translation. Diversity was quantified by Renyi entropy over a range of alpha values, with sample size equalised by taking the median of 200 repeated subsamples. Pairwise repertoire distance was calculated as one minus the Chao-modified Jaccard index to correct for under-sampling and was used for clustering. Frequency-weighted overlap with synovial clonotypes was calculated across 200 sample sizes, using 200 draws without replacement for each, and the value reported was the one at the size of the smaller sample. Sourced from immuneACCESS, this table was stored by TCRdb with only in-frame sequences that have V and J called. A share of the clones is absent; for the studies checked, an unresolved V gene accounts for under half, and the remainder has no known explanation. From that table come the V and J calls and clone size; the DNA was used to work out D and trimming. The sample table lists about 33,000 clones, roughly 96% of them with a count of one. The biggest ten clones account for less than 0.2% of the sample.

Taken from the germline V gene, the CDR1 and CDR2 loops are MNHEY and SVGAGI. Trimming removed 0 bases from V and 10 bases from J; the gene matches leave 7 bases unexplained. Measured from the cysteine to the phenylalanine, the CDR3 is 15 residues long. The retained sequence is limited to the CDR3, 45 bases, with the frame set at the first base. Recombination connected TRBV6-5 to TRBJ2-1; 9 nucleotides in the junction match TRBD1. Sequenced input: CD4+ T cells from blood. The sequence came from a human donor with juvenile idiopathic arthritis. CDR3 reads: CASSYSGTGRKEQFF. The DNA sequence follows: TGTGCCAGCAGTTACTCTGGGACAGGGCGTAAGGAGCAGTTCTTC.